This TCR beta chain stems from a study of T cells in Graves' hyperthyroidism and ophthalmopathy. Study-wide results and limits: Model predictions of ophthalmopathy came a median roughly 6.7 months before onset.

Uncontrolled infection, other autoimmune disease, pregnancy or lactation excluded patients. It was at first hyperthyroidism diagnosis, before any ophthalmopathy symptoms, that the blood sample was taken. What was amplified from RNA transcripts were TCR beta CDR3 regions. Using the HTBI primer set, a first-round RT-PCR was run on the TCR CDR3. A single record per CDR3 protein comes from TCRdb applying MiXCR to the multiplex PCR reads. The sample includes a few hundred thousand distinct CDR3 sequences, approximately 15% of them seen just once. This CDR3 region has 15 residues. Germline CDR1 is SEHNR and CDR2 is FQNEAQ (reference sequence). Worth noting for this clonotype: Its antigen is still unknown. One end of the junction is discordant with germline, which a read error may explain.

The sequenced sample was blood. The sequence was obtained from a woman in her thirties with Graves' hyperthyroidism that later progressed to Graves' ophthalmopathy. The chain links TRBV7-9 to TRBJ2-7; 7 bases line up with TRBD1. The CDR3, as DNA: TGTGCCCGCAGCTTAGCTTTAGGGGGCGCCTACGAGCAGTACTTC. Amino acids: CARSLALGGAYEQYF.